The 27 T cell receptor beta chains in this list originate from one sample, sequenced in a study of T cells in women clearing cervical HPV infection. Only in-frame clones appear in the TCRdb table, and some are missing; sequencing was by immunoSEQ multiplex PCR. The sample spans roughly 30,000 clones; the ten largest clones claim more than 3.5%. The specimen was blood buffy coat. The source is a woman aged 18 to 75 with a cervical HPV16 infection that either progressed to CIN3+ or cleared (not recorded which).

For this clone: Mismatch with germline at one junction end may stem from a read error. The read ends 3 residues early relative to the CDR3; the germline J gene fills the gap. Different DNA sequences within this sample yield the same CDR3. The chain is built from TRBV4-2 and TRBJ1-2; D might be TRBD1 (6 bases). Germline V CDR1 and CDR2: LGHNA, YNFKEQ. The CDR3 runs 15 residues. CDR3 in amino acids: CASSQGRTANYGYTF. CDR3 DNA, as far as it was read: TGCGCCAGCAGCCAGGGGAGGACAGCCAACTATGGC.

Comments on this clone: The read ends 3 residues early relative to the CDR3; the germline J gene fills the gap. The rearrangement uses TRBV6-2 or TRBV6-3 and TRBJ1-2, with TRBD1 matching 7 bases. Germline loops: CDR1 MNHEY, CDR2 SVGEGT. The CDR3 contains 14 residues. CDR3 region: CASSYSGQGGRYTF. The CDR3 DNA, read in part, is TGTGCCAGCAGTTACTCAGGCCAGGGGGGACGC.

Turning to this clone: The read halts 3 residues ahead of the CDR3 end, with the missing end drawn from the germline J gene. The chain links TRBV11-2 to TRBJ2-3; no firm D call. This CDR3 spans 13 amino acids. CDR1 and CDR2 (germline): SGHAT, FQNNGV. The part of the CDR3 DNA that was read is TGTGCCAGCAGCCCGATTTCTTTAGGGCCG. This gives the protein CASSPISLGP. The full-length CDR3 reads as CASSPISLGPQYF. Using reference TRBV11-2 and TRBJ2-3 for the parts outside the CDR3, the full variable domain is EAGVAQSPRYKIIEKRQSVAFWCNPISGHATLYWYQQILGQGPKLLIQFQNNGVVDDSQLPKDRFSAERLKGVDSTLKIQPAKLEDSAVYLCASSPISLGPQYFGPGTRLTVL.

Remarks on this clone: The CDR3 end is not reached by the read, which stops 3 residues before it; the germline J gene fills it in. J is TRBJ2-5 and V is TRBV20-1, with D possibly TRBD2 on 6 matching bases. Trimming shortened V by 3 bases and J by 0 bases, and 11 bases separated the two germline ends. Germline V CDR1 and CDR2: DFQATT, SNEGSKA (reference sequence). The CDR3 is 14 residues long. Here the CDR3 reads CSASGSGYQETQYF. The sequenced CDR3 bases are TGCAGTGCTAGCGGTAGCGGATACCAAGAGACC.

About this clone itself: Coverage ceases 3 residues before the CDR3 finishes, and the germline J gene fills in the end. V and J are TRBV7-2 and TRBJ2-2, with 8 bases aligning to TRBD1. The CDR3 contains 14 residues. CDR1 and CDR2 from the germline V gene are SGHTA and FQGNSA. The CDR3 reads CASSLAFTGGKLFF. CDR3 DNA (partial): TGTGCCAGCAGCTTAGCCTTTACAGGGGGGAAG. The full variable domain, in which reference TRBV7-2 and TRBJ2-2 provide the parts outside the CDR3, is GAGVSQSPSNKVTEKGKDVELRCDPISGHTALYWYRQSLGQGLEFLIYFQGNSAPDKSGLPSDRFSAERTGGSVSTLTIQRTQQEDSAVYLCASSLAFTGGKLFFGEGSRLTVL.

Concerning this clone: The read finishes 3 residues shy of the CDR3 end, and the germline J gene is used to complete it. The V gene is TRBV19, the J gene TRBJ1-2; D is possibly TRBD1 (5 bases). V shed 6 bases and J shed 0 bases, with 8 bases lying between them. The CDR3 runs to 13 residues. Germline assignment: CDR1 LNHDA and CDR2 SQIVND (reference sequence). The CDR3 loop is CASRDTANYGYTF. The CDR3 bases that were read are TGTGCCAGTAGGGACACAGCTAACTATGGC.

CDR3 in amino acids: CSVWTGVEAFF. The covered CDR3 bases are TGCAGCGTGTGGACAGGCGTTGAA. V gene TRBV29-1 combines with J gene TRBJ1-1, with TRBD1 identical over 7 bases. With the read ending 3 residues before the CDR3 end, the germline J gene is used to fill in that end. Germline assignment: CDR1 SQVTM and CDR2 ANQGSEA. The CDR3 spans 11 residues. The V segment lost 6 bases and the J segment 7 bases; nucleotides outside the gene matches: 5.

As concerns this clone: The read ends 3 residues early relative to the CDR3; the germline J gene fills the gap. The J gene is TRBJ1-2, the V gene TRBV2; TRBD1 aligns across 7 bases. This CDR3 has 13 amino acids. The trim removed 6 bases at V and 7 bases at J, leaving 8 bases unmatched. Germline V gene lookup returns CDR1 SNHLY and CDR2 FYNNEI. CDR3 bases read: TGTGCCAGCAGGTTGAAGACAGGGTTTGGC. Translation: CASRLKTGFG. The whole CDR3 protein reads CASRLKTGFGYTF.

Concerning this clone itself: The sequenced fragment ends 3 residues before the CDR3 boundary, so the rest is inferred from the germline J gene. The gene calls are TRBV29-1 and TRBJ2-3, with 7 bases that match TRBD1. CDR1 is SQVTM, CDR2 ANQGSEA, per germline. The CDR3 has 12 residues. Here the CDR3 reads CSGTTGLETQYF. The sequenced CDR3 bases are TGCAGCGGCACGACAGGGCTGGAGACG.

A word on this clone: The CDR3 goes on 3 residues after the read ends, and that part is filled in from the germline J gene. The chain employs TRBV7-2 and TRBJ1-5; possibly TRBD1 for D (5 bases). Germline V lookup: CDR1 SGHTA, CDR2 FQGNSA. V was shortened by 5 bases and J by 5 bases, with 13 bases between the two germline ends. CDR3 size: 14 residues. The DNA read from the CDR3 is TGTGCCAGCAGCGGGAGGACACCCGATCAGCCC. Protein: CASSGRTPDQP. The whole CDR3 protein is CASSGRTPDQPQHF. Using reference TRBV7-2 and TRBJ1-5 for the parts outside the CDR3, the full variable domain is GAGVSQSPSNKVTEKGKDVELRCDPISGHTALYWYRQSLGQGLEFLIYFQGNSAPDKSGLPSDRFSAERTGGSVSTLTIQRTQQEDSAVYLCASSGRTPDQPQHFGDGTRLSIL.

The part of the CDR3 DNA that was read is TGCGCCAGCAGCTTGGCCGGCAGGGTCGGTAATGAAAAG. This sequence encodes CASSLAGRVGNEK. The CDR3 reads in full as CASSLAGRVGNEKLFF. This sequence joins TRBV5-1 and TRBJ2-2; D possibly corresponds to TRBD1 (5 bases). The read is 3 residues too short to cover the CDR3 end, so that end is filled in from the germline J gene. There are 16 residues in the CDR3. Germline V gives CDR1 SGHRS, CDR2 YFSETQ.

To note about this clone: From the germline J gene comes the end of the CDR3, since the read stops 3 residues before it. The chain employs TRBV19 and TRBJ1-2, with 9 positions matching TRBD1. The germline CDR1 and CDR2 sequences are LNHDA and SQIVND (reference sequence). J was trimmed by 5 bases and V by 3 bases; bases with no gene match: 10. The CDR3 has 16 residues. CDR3 bases read: TGTGCCAGTAGTATGCGCCTACAGGGGGCTGAATATGGC. This codes for CASSMRLQGAEYG. The CDR3, in full, reads CASSMRLQGAEYGYTF.

Details on this clone: The read terminates 3 residues before the CDR3 end, so the remaining end is supplied by the germline J gene. The chain has TRBV19 and TRBJ2-7, with 12 nucleotides matching TRBD2. The germline V gene has CDR1 LNHDA and CDR2 SQIVND (reference sequence). The CDR3 totals 18 residues. Germline trimming cut 4 bases from V and 4 bases from J; bases unmatched to any gene: 14. The CDR3 reads CASSSGTSGFPSRYEQYF. The DNA read from the CDR3 is TGTGCCAGTAGTAGCGGGACTAGCGGGTTTCCGAGTAGGTACGAG.

About this clone itself: The read is 3 residues too short to cover the CDR3 end, so that end is filled in from the germline J gene. The V gene is TRBV23-1, the J gene TRBJ1-1, with D possibly TRBD1 on 6 matching bases. TRBV23-1 has ORF status, its function being uncertain. V dropped 0 bases and J dropped 3 bases, with 14 bases sitting between them. This CDR3 contains 16 residues. The DNA read from the CDR3 is TGCGCCAGCAGTCAATCGAAACAGGGAAAGGACACTGAA. Its translation is CASSQSKQGKDTE. From start to end, the CDR3 is CASSQSKQGKDTEAFF.

Remarks on this clone: With the read ending 3 residues before the CDR3 end, the germline J gene is used to fill in that end. This CDR3 is also generated by other DNA sequences in the sample. The chain combines TRBV18 with TRBJ1-2; D gene ambiguous. This CDR3 is 14 amino acids long. Looked up from germline, CDR1 is KGHSH and CDR2 is LQKENI. CDR3 DNA (partial): TGTGCCAGCTCACCTTTGTTGGGTAAGGGCGAC. Translating it yields CASSPLLGKGD. The entire CDR3 reads CASSPLLGKGDYTF.

With respect to this clone: The observed sequence ends 3 residues before the CDR3 terminus, with the missing tail filled in from the germline J gene. The chain recombines TRBV7-2 with TRBJ1-2; 10 bases align to TRBD1. Germline lookup yields CDR1 SGHTA and CDR2 FQGNSA. Germline trimming cut 1 base from V and 4 bases from J; bases unmatched to any gene: 3. The CDR3 consists of 15 residues. The part of the CDR3 DNA that was read is TGTGCCAGCAGCTTAGGGACAGGGGGAACCTATGGC. It translates to CASSLGTGGTYG. The entire CDR3 sequence reads CASSLGTGGTYGYTF.

Worth noting for this clone: The CDR3 end falls 3 residues outside the read, so it is completed with the germline J gene. The chain uses TRBV19 and TRBJ1-2; 7 positions agree with TRBD1. There are 17 residues in the CDR3. CDR1 is LNHDA and CDR2 is SQIVND in the germline V gene (reference sequence). The CDR3 sequence is CASSIGFGEGAKNIYTF. The covered CDR3 bases are TGTGCCAGTAGTATAGGTTTTGGGGAGGGGGCCAAAAACATC.

This clone shows up as medium-sized by frequency. The read halts 3 residues ahead of the CDR3 end, with the missing end drawn from the germline J gene. The rearrangement uses TRBV20-1 and TRBJ2-1; D gene uncertain. The CDR3 consists of 12 residues. Trimming took 4 bases from V and 2 from J, leaving 6 bases between them. CDR1 is DFQATT, CDR2 SNEGSKA, per germline (reference sequence). The CDR3 sequence: CSATPTYNEQFF. CDR3 bases read: TGCAGTGCTACCCCTACCTACAATGAG.

Of note for this clone: From the germline J gene comes the end of the CDR3, since the read stops 3 residues before it. The V and J genes are TRBV2 and TRBJ2-1; 16 positions agree with TRBD2. Per germline, CDR1 SNHLY and CDR2 FYNNEI. This CDR3 comprises 18 residues. V was pared by 3 bases and J by 1 base, with 3 bases of the junction left unmatched. The CDR3 spells CASSEGLAGGRSYNEQFF. CDR3 bases read: TGTGCCAGCAGTGAGGGACTAGCGGGAGGGCGTTCCTACAATGAG. The full variable domain, with the rest looked up from reference TRBV2 and TRBJ2-1, is EPEVTQTPSHQVTQMGQEVILRCVPISNHLYFYWYRQILGQKVEFLVSFYNNEISEKSEIFDDQFSVERPDGSNFTLKIRSTKLEDSAMYFCASSEGLAGGRSYNEQFFGPGTRLTVL.

Concerning this clone: The junction and the germline gene differ at one end; a read error may be behind it. The read ends 3 residues early relative to the CDR3; the germline J gene fills the gap. In the same sample, other DNA sequences code for this CDR3. This rearrangement joins TRBV19 to TRBJ1-3; 7 bases are shared with TRBD1. The CDR3 loop spans 16 amino acids. CDR1 is LNHDA and CDR2 is SQIVND in the germline V gene (reference sequence). This chain's CDR3 is CASSRGQRNSGNTIYF. The covered CDR3 bases are TGTGCCAGTAGTAGGGGACAGCGGAACTCTGGAAACACT.

With respect to this clone: The observed sequence ends 3 residues before the CDR3 terminus, with the missing tail filled in from the germline J gene. This chain joins TRBV5-4 and TRBJ2-3, with a tentative D call TRBD2 (7 bases). Germline CDR1 reads SGHNT; CDR2 reads YYREEE (reference sequence). The CDR3 runs to 13 residues. CDR3 region: CASSPRGGETQYF. The CDR3 bases that were read are TGTGCCAGCAGCCCAAGGGGGGGAGAGACG.

In terms of frequency, this clone is medium-sized (0.01 to 0.1%). The sequenced fragment ends 3 residues before the CDR3 boundary, so the rest is inferred from the germline J gene. The chain joins TRBV12-5 to TRBJ2-7; possibly TRBD2 for D (5 bases). CDR3 length: 12 residues. Germline V CDR1 and CDR2: LGHNT, FRNRAP. V was cut by 6 bases and J by 6 bases, with 12 bases left in between. The CDR3 sequence: CASGRTVSEQYF. The part of the CDR3 DNA that was read is TGTGCTAGTGGGAGGACTGTCTCCGAG.

As for this clone: Read coverage stops 3 residues before the CDR3 terminus; the germline J gene supplies the remainder. The chain uses TRBV23-1 and TRBJ1-2; possibly TRBD1 for D (5 bases). TRBV23-1 is flagged as an ORF with uncertain function. V lost 8 bases to trimming and J lost 2 bases, with 21 bases between them. This CDR3 comprises 16 residues. The sequenced part of the CDR3 DNA is TGCGCCAGCCGACGGAGGGAAGGACATCTCAACTATGGC. Protein: CASRRREGHLNYG. The full-length CDR3 reads as CASRRREGHLNYGYTF.

To note about this clone: The read stops 3 residues short of the end of the CDR3; the missing end is completed from the germline J gene. The rearrangement joins TRBV5-1 to TRBJ1-6; D remains unclear. The CDR3 extends over 17 amino acids. V lost 1 base, J lost 6 bases, and 17 bases lay in between. Germline assignment: CDR1 SGHRS and CDR2 YFSETQ. Incomplete CDR3 DNA: TGCGCCAGCAGCTTGAACTCGCGGCTCCAGTCTAATTCACCC. Translating it yields CASSLNSRLQSNSP. The full CDR3 protein reads CASSLNSRLQSNSPLHF. Based on the CDR3 plus reference TRBV5-1 and TRBJ1-6, the full variable domain is KAGVTQTPRYLIKTRGQQVTLSCSPISGHRSVSWYQQTPGQGLQFLFEYFSETQRNKGNFPGRFSGRQFSNSRSEMNVSTLELGDSALYLCASSLNSRLQSNSPLHFGNGTRLTVT.

A note on this clone: With the read ending 3 residues before the CDR3 end, the germline J gene is used to fill in that end. The chain joins TRBV30 to TRBJ2-3, with 11 bases fitting TRBD1. The CDR3 consists of 15 residues. Germline V lookup: CDR1 GTSNPN, CDR2 SVGIG (reference sequence). The CDR3 is CAWGQGASSNQPQYF. The sequenced part of the CDR3 DNA is TGTGCCTGGGGACAGGGGGCGTCAAGCAATCAGCCG.

With regard to this clone: Coverage ceases 3 residues before the CDR3 finishes, and the germline J gene fills in the end. This chain connects TRBV12-5 to TRBJ2-1; weak D call: TRBD1 (6 bases). Germline V gene data show CDR1 as LGHNT and CDR2 as FRNRAP. The CDR3 is 14 amino acids. The V end was cut by 7 bases, the J end by 7 bases, with 17 bases between. The CDR3: CASASNGQRNEQFF. The CDR3 bases that were read are TGTGCTAGTGCCTCCAACGGACAGCGAAATGAG. Full variable domain (rest looked up from reference TRBV12-5 and TRBJ2-1): DARVTQTPRHKVTEMGQEVTMRCQPILGHNTVFWYRQTMMQGLELLAYFRNRAPLDDSGMPKDRFSAEMPDATLATLKIQPSEPRDSAVYFCASASNGQRNEQFFGPGTRLTVL.

Concerning this clone itself: Coverage ceases 3 residues before the CDR3 finishes, and the germline J gene fills in the end. The chain uses TRBV19 and TRBJ2-3; tentative D call: TRBD1 (5 bases). Germline V gives CDR1 LNHDA, CDR2 SQIVND (reference sequence). The CDR3 runs to 15 residues. CDR3 amino acids: CASSKQRGSNQPQYF. The covered CDR3 bases are TGTGCCAGTAGCAAACAAAGGGGTAGCAATCAGCCG.